The TCR beta chain under discussion was sequenced for a study of shared clonotypes between healthy human individuals. The V gene's germline CDR1 is MDHEN and CDR2 SYDVKM. Deletions cut 4 bases from V and 10 bases from J, with 10 bases between. There are 11 residues in the CDR3. Method: immunoSEQ multiplex PCR; TCRdb's copy keeps in-frame clones and lacks some. This sample has 400,000 to 600,000 clones, with around 79% found just once. The sample was PBMCs. The chain is built from TRBV28 and TRBJ1-1; no definite D call. The sequence was obtained from a woman in her forties in good health. Some clones in this sample may be carry-over from other donors' samples. The CDR3 spells CASSWAMGAFF. CDR3 DNA sequence: TGTGCCAGCAGTTGGGCCATGGGAGCTTTCTTT.